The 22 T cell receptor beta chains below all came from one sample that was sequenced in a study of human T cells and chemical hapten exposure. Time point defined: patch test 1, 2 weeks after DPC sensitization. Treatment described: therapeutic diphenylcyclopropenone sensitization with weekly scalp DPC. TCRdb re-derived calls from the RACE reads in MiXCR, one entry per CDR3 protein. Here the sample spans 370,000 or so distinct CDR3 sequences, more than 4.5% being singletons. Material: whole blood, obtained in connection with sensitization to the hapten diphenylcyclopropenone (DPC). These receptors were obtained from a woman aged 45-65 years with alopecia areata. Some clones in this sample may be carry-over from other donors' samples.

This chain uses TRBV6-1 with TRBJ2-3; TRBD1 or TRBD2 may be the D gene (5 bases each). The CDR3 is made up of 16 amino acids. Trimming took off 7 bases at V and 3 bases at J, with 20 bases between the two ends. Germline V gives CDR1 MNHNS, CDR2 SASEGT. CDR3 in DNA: TGTGCCAGCACCCTCCCGAGGGGAGCGGTGACAGATACGCAGTATTTT. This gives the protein CASTLPRGAVTDTQYF.

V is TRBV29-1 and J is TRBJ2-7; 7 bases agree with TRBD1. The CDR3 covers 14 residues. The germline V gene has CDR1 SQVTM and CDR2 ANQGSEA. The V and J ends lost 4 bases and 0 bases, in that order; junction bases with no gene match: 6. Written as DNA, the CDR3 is TGCAGCGTTGTCGCCAACAGGGGCTCCTACGAGCAGTACTTC. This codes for CSVVANRGSYEQYF.

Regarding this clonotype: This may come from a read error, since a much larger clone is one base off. The CDR3 loop is CAISGSGGAGTGTQYF. In DNA form, the CDR3 reads TGTGCCATCAGTGGATCAGGGGGGGCAGGGACAGGTACGCAGTATTTT. This chain connects TRBV10-3 to TRBJ2-3; a weak D match, TRBD1 (8 bases). The length of the CDR3 is 16 residues. The germline gives CDR1 ENHRY, CDR2 SYGVKD.

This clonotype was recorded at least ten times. For the CDR3, the DNA is TGCGCCAGCAGCTCTACCGACAGGGAACCGAATGAAAAACTGTTTTTT. This sequence encodes CASSSTDREPNEKLFF. The chain combines TRBV5-1 with TRBJ1-4; the match to TRBD1 covers 7 bases. V shed 3 bases and J 5 bases; nucleotides not matched to a gene: 10. The CDR3 length is 16 residues. Per the germline V gene, CDR1 is SGHRS and CDR2 is YFSETQ.

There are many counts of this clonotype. The CDR3 sequence is CAISELGADTEAFF. CDR3 DNA: TGTGCCATCAGTGAACTCGGGGCCGACACTGAAGCTTTCTTT. This chain joins TRBV10-3 and TRBJ1-1; possibly TRBD1 for D (5 bases). V shed 3 bases and J shed 3 bases, with 11 bases lying between them. This CDR3 spans 14 amino acids. CDR1 is ENHRY, CDR2 SYGVKD, per germline.

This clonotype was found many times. For the CDR3, the DNA is TGTGCCACCAGTGGGGAGACGGCGGTAAATGAGCAGTTCTTC. This codes for CATSGETAVNEQFF. This sequence joins TRBV24-1 and TRBJ2-1; maybe TRBD2 (5 bases). Germline V gives CDR1 KGHDR, CDR2 SFDVKD. V shed 5 bases and J shed 7 bases, with 14 bases lying between them. The CDR3 loop spans 14 amino acids.

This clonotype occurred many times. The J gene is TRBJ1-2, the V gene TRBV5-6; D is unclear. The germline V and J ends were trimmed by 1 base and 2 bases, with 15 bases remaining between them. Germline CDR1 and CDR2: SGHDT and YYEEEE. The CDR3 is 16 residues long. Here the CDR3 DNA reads TGTGCCAGCAGCTTGTTCCGGAAGCTCCGGAACTATGGCTACACCTTC. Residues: CASSLFRKLRNYGYTF.

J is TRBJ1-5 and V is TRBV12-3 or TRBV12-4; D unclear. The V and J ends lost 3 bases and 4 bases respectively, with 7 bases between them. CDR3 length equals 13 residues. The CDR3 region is CASSFWENQPQHF. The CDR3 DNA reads TGTGCCAGCAGTTTTTGGGAGAATCAGCCCCAGCATTTT.

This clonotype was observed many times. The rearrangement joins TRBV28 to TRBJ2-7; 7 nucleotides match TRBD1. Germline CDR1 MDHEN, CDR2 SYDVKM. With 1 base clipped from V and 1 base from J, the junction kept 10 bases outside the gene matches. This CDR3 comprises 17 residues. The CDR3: CASSLSTGPGGSYEQYF. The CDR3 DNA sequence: TGTGCCAGCAGTTTATCGACCGGGCCAGGGGGATCCTACGAGCAGTACTTC.

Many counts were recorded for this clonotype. The chain's CDR3 is CASSGEGLYNSPLHF. For the CDR3, the DNA is TGCGCCAGCAGCGGGGAAGGGCTGTATAATTCACCCCTCCACTTT. The rearrangement uses TRBV5-1 and TRBJ1-6; D is ambiguous. The germline V and J ends were trimmed by 4 bases and 4 bases, with 12 bases remaining between them. CDR1 is SGHRS and CDR2 is YFSETQ in the germline V gene. CDR3 size: 15 residues.

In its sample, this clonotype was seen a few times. The CDR3 loop reads CASAGTGDYGYTF. The CDR3, as DNA: TGTGCCAGCGCCGGGACAGGCGACTATGGCTACACCTTC. The chain employs TRBV12-3 or TRBV12-4 and TRBJ1-2; 8 bases map to TRBD1. The CDR3 runs to 13 residues. V shed 8 bases and J 3 bases; nucleotides not matched to a gene: 5.

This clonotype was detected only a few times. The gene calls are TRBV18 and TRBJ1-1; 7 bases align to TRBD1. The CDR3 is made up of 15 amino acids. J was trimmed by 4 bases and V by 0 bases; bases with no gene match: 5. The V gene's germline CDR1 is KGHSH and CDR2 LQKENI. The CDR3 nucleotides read TGTGCCAGCTCACCACCGGAGGGGGCCTTCACTGAAGCTTTCTTT. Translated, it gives CASSPPEGAFTEAFF. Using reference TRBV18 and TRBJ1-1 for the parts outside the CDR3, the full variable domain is NAGVMQNPRHLVRRRGQEARLRCSPMKGHSHVYWYRQLPEEGLKFMVYLQKENIIDESGMPKERFSAEFPKEGPSILRIQQVVRGDSAAYFCASSPPEGAFTEAFFGQGTRLTVV.

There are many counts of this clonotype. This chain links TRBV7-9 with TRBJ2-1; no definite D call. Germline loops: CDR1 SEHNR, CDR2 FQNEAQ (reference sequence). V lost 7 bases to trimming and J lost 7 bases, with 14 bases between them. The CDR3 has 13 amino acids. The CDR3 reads CASTFGPENEQFF. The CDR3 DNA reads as TGTGCCAGCACCTTTGGCCCCGAGAATGAGCAGTTCTTC. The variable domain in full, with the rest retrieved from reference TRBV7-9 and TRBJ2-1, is DTGVSQNPRHKITKRGQNVTFRCDPISEHNRLYWYRQTLGQGPEFLTYFQNEAQLEKSRLLSDRFSAERPKGSFSTLEIQRTEQGDSAMYLCASTFGPENEQFFGPGTRLTVL.

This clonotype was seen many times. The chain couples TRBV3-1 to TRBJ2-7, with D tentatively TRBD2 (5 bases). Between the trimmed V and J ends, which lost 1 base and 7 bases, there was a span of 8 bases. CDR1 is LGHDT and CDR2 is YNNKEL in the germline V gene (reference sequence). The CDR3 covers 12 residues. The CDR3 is CASSQVRGEQYF. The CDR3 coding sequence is TGTGCCAGCAGCCAAGTCCGGGGAGAGCAGTACTTC.

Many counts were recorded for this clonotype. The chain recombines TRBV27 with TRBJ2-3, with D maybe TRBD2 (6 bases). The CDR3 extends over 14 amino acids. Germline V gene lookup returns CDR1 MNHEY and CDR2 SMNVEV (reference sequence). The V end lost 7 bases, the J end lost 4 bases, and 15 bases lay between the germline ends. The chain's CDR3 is CASTWRGIADTQYF. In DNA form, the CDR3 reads TGTGCCAGCACTTGGCGGGGTATAGCAGATACGCAGTATTTT.

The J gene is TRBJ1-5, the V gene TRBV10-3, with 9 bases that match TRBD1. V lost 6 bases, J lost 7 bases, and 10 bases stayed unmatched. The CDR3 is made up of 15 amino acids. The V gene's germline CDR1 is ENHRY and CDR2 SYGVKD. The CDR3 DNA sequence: TGTGCCATCAGCCTCGGGACAGGGCAGGGACAGCCCCAGCATTTT. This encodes CAISLGTGQGQPQHF.

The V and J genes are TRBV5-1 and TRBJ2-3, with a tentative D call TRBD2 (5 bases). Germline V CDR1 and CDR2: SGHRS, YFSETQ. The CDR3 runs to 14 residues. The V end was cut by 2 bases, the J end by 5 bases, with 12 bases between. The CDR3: CASSLNSRGDTQYF. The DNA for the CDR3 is TGCGCCAGCAGCTTAAACTCCCGGGGAGATACGCAGTATTTT.

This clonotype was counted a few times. CDR3 sequence (DNA): TGTGCCAGCAGCTTGGGACAGAGCCACCAAGAGACCCAGTACTTC. Its translation is CASSLGQSHQETQYF. V and J are TRBV7-2 and TRBJ2-5; TRBD1 matches at 7 bases. The CDR3 runs 15 residues. The V gene end was trimmed by 3 bases and the J gene end by 0 bases; junction bases not matched to a gene: 4. Germline lookup yields CDR1 SGHTA and CDR2 FQGNSA.

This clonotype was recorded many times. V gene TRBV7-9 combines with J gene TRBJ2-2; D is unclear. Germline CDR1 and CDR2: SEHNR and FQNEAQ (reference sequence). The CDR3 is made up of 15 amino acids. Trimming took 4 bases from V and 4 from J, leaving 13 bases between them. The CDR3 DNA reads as TGTGCCAGCAGCTCGGACCCCTTTGGCACCGGGGAGCTGTTTTTT. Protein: CASSSDPFGTGELFF.

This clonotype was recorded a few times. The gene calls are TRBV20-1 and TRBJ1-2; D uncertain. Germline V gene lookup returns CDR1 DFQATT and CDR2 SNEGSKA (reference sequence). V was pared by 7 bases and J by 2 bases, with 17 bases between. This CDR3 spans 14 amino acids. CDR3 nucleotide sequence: TGCAGTGTTGCAAGGGCCGCCAACAACTATGGCTACACCTTC. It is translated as CSVARAANNYGYTF.

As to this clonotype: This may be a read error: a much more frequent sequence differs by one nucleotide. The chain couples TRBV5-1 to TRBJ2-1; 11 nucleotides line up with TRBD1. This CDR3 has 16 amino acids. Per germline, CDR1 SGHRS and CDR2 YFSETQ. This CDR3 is CTSSFGTGGGPWEQFF. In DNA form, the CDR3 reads TGCACCAGCAGCTTCGGGACAGGGGGTGGACCTTGGGAGCAGTTCTTC.

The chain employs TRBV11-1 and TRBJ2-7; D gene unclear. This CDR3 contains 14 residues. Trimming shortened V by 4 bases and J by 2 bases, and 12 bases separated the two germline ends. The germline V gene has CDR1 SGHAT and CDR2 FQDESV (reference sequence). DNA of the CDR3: TGTGCCAGCAGCTCTTACAGATTCCCCTACGAGCAGTACTTC. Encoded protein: CASSSYRFPYEQYF.